What follows are 23 T cell receptor beta chains derived from one specimen sequenced in a study of blood T cell repertoires in COVID-19. TCRdb's table, derived via immunoSEQ multiplex PCR, lists solely in-frame clones and lacks some. The data hold about 70,000 clones, with 85% observed a single time. Input material: peripheral blood. The receptors derive from a man older than 75 with acute or convalescent COVID-19.

The chain recombines TRBV7-9 with TRBJ1-1; D may be TRBD1 (5 bases). The V end lost 5 bases, the J end lost 3 bases, and 10 bases lay between the germline ends. Germline V gene lookup returns CDR1 SEHNR and CDR2 FQNEAQ (reference sequence). The CDR3 is 13 amino acids. The CDR3 bases are TGTGCCAGCAGCCCTCGGGGGGACACTGAAGCTTTCTTT. Protein product: CASSPRGDTEAFF.

The chain has TRBV15 and TRBJ2-6, with 10 bases fitting TRBD1. The CDR3 contains 19 residues. Trimming removed 8 bases from V and 2 bases from J; junction bases left unmatched: 15. Per the germline V gene, CDR1 is LNHNV and CDR2 is YYDKDF (reference sequence). The CDR3 region is CATEKLPGQGSAGANVLTF. The CDR3 DNA sequence: TGTGCCACCGAAAAACTCCCGGGACAGGGGTCTGCTGGGGCCAACGTCCTGACTTTC. Full variable domain (rest looked up from reference TRBV15 and TRBJ2-6): DAMVIQNPRYQVTQFGKPVTLSCSQTLNHNVMYWYQQKSSQAPKLLFHYYDKDFNNEADTPDNFQSRRPNTSFCFLDIRSPGLGDTAMYLCATEKLPGQGSAGANVLTFGAGSRLTVL.

This clone was counted once. The chain carries TRBV5-1 and TRBJ2-1; D call uncertain. CDR1 is SGHRS, CDR2 YFSETQ, per germline. The CDR3 sequence is 12 residues long. V was shortened by 4 bases and J by 11 bases, with 13 bases between the two germline ends. The CDR3 reads CASSQTGVQQFF. Written as DNA, the CDR3 is TGCGCCAGCAGCCAAACCGGAGTGCAGCAGTTCTTC.

This chain links TRBV4-3 with TRBJ2-7, with TRBD2 as a possible D gene (6 bases). CDR3 length: 17 amino acids. Trimming shortened V by 0 bases and J by 1 base, and 16 bases separated the two germline ends. Germline CDR1 reads LGHNA; CDR2 reads YSLEER. Written as DNA, the CDR3 is TGCGCCAGCAGCCAAGAGGGCCGGGGGTTAGGGTCCTACGAGCAGTACTTC. Residues: CASSQEGRGLGSYEQYF.

The chain uses TRBV9 and TRBJ1-5; perhaps TRBD1 as D (6 bases). The CDR3 is made up of 16 amino acids. Per germline, CDR1 SGDLS and CDR2 YYNGEE. V dropped 4 bases and J dropped 0 bases, with 14 bases sitting between them. The CDR3, as DNA: TGTGCCAGCAGCCCCGGGGTGGGGGCTAGCAATCAGCCCCAGCATTTT. Amino acids: CASSPGVGASNQPQHF.

CDR3: CASSPSTGWNTEAFF. In DNA form, the CDR3 reads TGTGCCAGCAGTCCTTCGACAGGGTGGAACACTGAAGCTTTCTTT. The V and J genes are TRBV2 and TRBJ1-1, with 7 positions matching TRBD1. The CDR3 is 15 amino acids. V lost 5 bases, J lost 1 base, and 7 bases stayed unmatched. Germline CDR1 reads SNHLY; CDR2 reads FYNNEI.

This clone has a handful of counts. The chain employs TRBV7-8 and TRBJ1-3, with TRBD1 as a possible D gene (6 bases). The CDR3 is 15 amino acids. CDR1 SGHVS and CDR2 FQNEAQ come from the germline V gene. V lost 5 bases, J lost 2 bases, and 13 bases lay in between. DNA for the CDR3: TGTGCCAGCAGCCCCCAGGGGCAGGCTGGAAACACCATATATTTT. This translates into CASSPQGQAGNTIYF.

The CDR3 DNA follows: TGTGCCAGCAGTTTCACAGGGAACACCATATATTTT. Its protein is CASSFTGNTIYF. This chain joins TRBV2 and TRBJ1-3; a possible D gene is TRBD1 (6 bases). V lost 5 bases to trimming and J lost 7 bases, with 9 bases between them. The CDR3 contains 12 residues. CDR1 is SNHLY and CDR2 is FYNNEI in the germline V gene.

This clone came up a few times. V and J are TRBV5-1 and TRBJ2-1; 9 bases fit TRBD2. The germline CDR1 and CDR2 sequences are SGHRS and YFSETQ. This CDR3 spans 15 amino acids. J lost 8 bases, V lost 2 bases, and 8 bases had no gene match. CDR3 bases: TGCGCCAGCAGCTTCATAGCGGGAGTAATGGATGAGCAGTTCTTC. Its translation: CASSFIAGVMDEQFF.

This rearrangement joins TRBV10-3 to TRBJ1-5, with 8 positions matching TRBD1. With 6 bases clipped from V and 1 base from J, the junction kept 2 bases outside the gene matches. CDR3 length: 14 residues. Germline CDR1 ENHRY, CDR2 SYGVKD. The CDR3 bases are TGTGCCATCAGGGACAGGGCCAGCAATCAGCCCCAGCATTTT. Translated, it gives CAIRDRASNQPQHF.

This chain uses TRBV6-2 or TRBV6-3 with TRBJ2-7, with 10 bases that match TRBD2. Germline V gene data show CDR1 as MNHEY and CDR2 as SVGEGT. Trimming took 2 bases from V and 2 from J; bases not matched to a gene: 3. There are 15 residues in the CDR3. Written as DNA, the CDR3 is TGTGCCAGCAGTTACAAAGGACTAGCGGCCTACGAGCAGTACTTC. Translating gives CASSYKGLAAYEQYF.

This chain joins TRBV27 and TRBJ2-2; D is unresolved. V lost 8 bases and J lost 8, with 15 bases in between. Per germline, CDR1 MNHEY and CDR2 SMNVEV (reference sequence). CDR3 size: 13 residues. This CDR3 reads CASRFNYAGELFF. The CDR3 DNA follows: TGTGCCAGCCGCTTTAACTATGCGGGGGAGCTGTTTTTT.

This CDR3 reads CASSEASSYEQYF. CDR3 sequence (DNA): TGTGCCAGCAGCGAGGCTAGCTCCTACGAGCAGTACTTC. This chain uses TRBV6-5 with TRBJ2-7, with unresolved D. CDR1 is MNHEY, CDR2 SVGAGI, per germline. The CDR3 loop spans 13 amino acids. Trimming removed 6 bases at V and 0 bases at J, with 9 bases between.

V usage is TRBV9 and J usage is TRBJ2-1; 8 nucleotides line up with TRBD1. The CDR3 covers 14 residues. Per germline, CDR1 SGDLS and CDR2 YYNGEE. The ends lost 2 bases at V and 5 bases at J; junction bases unmatched: 3. CDR3 DNA sequence: TGTGCCAGCAGCGTCAGGGGGCTGGACAATGAGCAGTTCTTC. This encodes CASSVRGLDNEQFF.

V and J are TRBV7-9 and TRBJ1-5; 7 nucleotides match TRBD1. The CDR3 extends over 13 amino acids. J was trimmed by 6 bases and V by 5 bases; bases with no gene match: 4. Per germline, CDR1 SEHNR and CDR2 FQNEAQ (reference sequence). The CDR3: CASSVDRFQPQHF. CDR3 nucleotides: TGTGCCAGCAGCGTGGACAGGTTTCAGCCCCAGCATTTT.

The J gene is TRBJ2-1, the V gene TRBV24-1; 7 bases agree with TRBD1. Germline V CDR1 and CDR2: KGHDR, SFDVKD. The V segment lost 1 base and the J segment 6 bases; nucleotides outside the gene matches: 2. There are 14 residues in the CDR3. As DNA, the CDR3 is TGTGCCACCAGTGATTTCGACAGGGCCAATGAGCAGTTCTTC. Translating gives CATSDFDRANEQFF.

The chain joins TRBV11-2 to TRBJ1-1; D perhaps matches TRBD1 (5 bases). Trimming pared 4 bases from V and 3 bases from J, leaving 12 bases between. This CDR3 has 14 residues. Per germline, CDR1 SGHAT and CDR2 FQNNGV. CDR3 DNA: TGTGCCAGCAGCTCACTTCAGGGCTACACTGAAGCTTTCTTT. Translating it yields CASSSLQGYTEAFF.

The chain carries TRBV9 and TRBJ2-3, with D possibly TRBD1 on 5 matching bases. Trimming took off 3 bases at V and 0 bases at J, with 17 bases between the two ends. Germline V gene data show CDR1 as SGDLS and CDR2 as YYNGEE. This CDR3 is 17 amino acids long. This chain's CDR3 is CASSATPLGASTDTQYF. In DNA, the CDR3 is TGTGCCAGCAGCGCCACCCCCCTAGGGGCTAGCACAGATACGCAGTATTTT.

Turning to this clone: A read error may produce the germline difference seen at one junction end. The chain uses TRBV7-2 and TRBJ1-6, with 7 nucleotides matching TRBD1. The length of the CDR3 is 13 residues. CDR1 and CDR2 (germline): SGHTA, FQGNSA. Here the CDR3 DNA reads TGTGCCAGCAGTCTAGGGGGCGGAAGCTCACGTTTTTTT. It yields the protein CASSLGGGSSRFF.

CDR3: CASSLGPNNEQFF. CDR3 bases: TGTGCCAGCAGTTTAGGGCCAAACAATGAGCAGTTCTTC. This chain links TRBV12-3 or TRBV12-4 with TRBJ2-1, with unresolved D. This CDR3 comprises 13 residues. Trimming stripped 1 base from V and 5 bases from J, with 6 bases between.

In its sample, this clone was seen a few times. V and J are TRBV5-4 and TRBJ1-1; unclear D gene. With 10 bases removed from V and 1 base from J, the gap between germline ends came to 14 bases. CDR1 is SGHNT and CDR2 is YYREEE in the germline V gene (reference sequence). This CDR3 region has 13 residues. CDR3 sequence reads: CARGRGGNTEAFF. The CDR3, as DNA: TGTGCCCGCGGGCGGGGAGGGAACACTGAAGCTTTCTTT. The complete variable domain, with remaining parts taken from reference TRBV5-4 and TRBJ1-1, reads ETGVTQSPTHLIKTRGQQVTLRCSSQSGHNTVSWYQQALGQGPQFIFQYYREEENGRGNFPPRFSGLQFPNYSSELNVNALELDDSALYLCARGRGGNTEAFFGQGTRLTVV.

V gene TRBV12-3 or TRBV12-4 combines with J gene TRBJ1-2; D ambiguous. Trimming took 6 bases from V and 8 from J, leaving 10 bases between them. The CDR3 sequence is 11 residues long. This CDR3 is CASSLRGGYTF. CDR3 nucleotides: TGTGCCAGCAGCCTCAGAGGAGGCTACACCTTC.

The genes are TRBV15 and TRBJ1-1; D is unclear. Trimming took off 5 bases at V and 1 base at J, with 17 bases between the two ends. Germline CDR1 and CDR2: LNHNV and YYDKDF (reference sequence). The CDR3 runs to 16 residues. DNA of the CDR3: TGTGCCACCAGCTCCCCGATCTCTTCAGGGAACACTGAAGCTTTCTTT. This encodes CATSSPISSGNTEAFF.